This T cell receptor (beta chain) was obtained from a study of T cell repertoires in aging, cancer and after chemotherapy. Findings and caveats of the study: Median generation probability rose over the chemotherapy interval in each cancer cohort, suggesting rebound thymic output.

Trimming took 4 bases from V and 3 from J, leaving 22 bases between them. CDR1 MGHDK and CDR2 SYGVNS come from the germline V gene. The length of the CDR3 is 18 residues. A mixed TRB-A/B primer pool amplified rearranged TRB by multiplex touch-down PCR. TCRdb ran MiXCR on the multiplex PCR reads and lists one entry per CDR3 protein. Here the sample spans approximately 11,000 distinct CDR3 sequences, roughly 30% being singletons. Comment on this clonotype: Its target is not known.

TCR beta rearrangements were amplified from peripheral blood genomic DNA. The sequence was collected from a human donor in good health. The sample was blood. V is TRBV25-1 and J is TRBJ1-3; the D gene is possibly TRBD1 (6 bases). DNA of the CDR3: TGTGCCAGCAGTGGAGCTGGATCGTCGGGGGCGCGTGGAAACACCATATATTTT. Its translation is CASSGAGSSGARGNTIYF.